These 14 T cell receptor beta chains were all obtained from the same sample, sequenced in a study of identical twins (dated by TCRdb to about 2016). The library was obtained by 5' RACE. The sequencer was an Illumina HiSeq 2000. TCRdb redid the processing of the public reads, applying fastp at Q25 and MiXCR, and retained in-frame beta chains. CDR3 protein sequences are deduplicated, and each keeps its most common genes and DNA. Present in this sample are fewer than 250,000 distinct CDR3 sequences, approximately 6.8% of which were seen just once. The ten biggest clones cover under 6% of the sample. The same data also contributed to another study, on yellow fever vaccine responses in identical twins.

Sequencing input: CD8+ T cells sorted from blood. These receptor sequences come from a woman between 18 and 29 years old in good health.

The sample holds a few counts of this clonotype. This chain connects TRBV7-6 to TRBJ1-5, with 7 bases matching TRBD1. V was clipped by 5 bases and J by 5 bases; unmatched bases: 12. This CDR3 spans 16 amino acids. Germline V gene sequence: CDR1 SGHVS, CDR2 FNYEAQ. Here the CDR3 DNA reads TGTGCCAGCAGCCAATTCAGCGGACAGGACTATCAGCCCCAGCATTTT. Translating it yields CASSQFSGQDYQPQHF.

This clonotype has at least ten counts. V gene TRBV27 combines with J gene TRBJ1-6; D is uncertain. Germline CDR1 and CDR2: MNHEY and SMNVEV (reference sequence). Trimming took off 6 bases at V and 5 bases at J, with 17 bases between the two ends. The CDR3 has 16 amino acids. CDR3 sequence (DNA): TGTGCCAGCAGACCTAACCAACAAAGAGATAATTCACCCCTCCACTTT. Protein: CASRPNQQRDNSPLHF.

Only a few counts were recorded for this clonotype. J is TRBJ2-1 and V is TRBV4-2; TRBD2 aligns across 9 bases. Trimming removed 0 bases from V and 0 bases from J; junction bases left unmatched: 6. The CDR3 consists of 18 residues. CDR1 is LGHNA, CDR2 YNFKEQ, per germline. CDR3: CASSQEILAGISYNEQFF. The CDR3 DNA reads TGTGCCAGCAGCCAAGAAATCCTAGCGGGAATCTCCTACAATGAGCAGTTCTTC.

This clonotype has only a few counts. V usage is TRBV13 and J usage is TRBJ2-1, with 10 bases that match TRBD2. V lost 7 bases, J lost 5 bases, and 8 bases stayed unmatched. Germline CDR1 PRHDT, CDR2 FYEKMQ (reference sequence). The CDR3 totals 15 residues. As DNA, the CDR3 is TGTGCCAGCACCTCTACTAGCGGGACTGACAATGAGCAGTTCTTC. Translation gives CASTSTSGTDNEQFF. The full variable domain, in which reference TRBV13 and TRBJ2-1 provide the parts outside the CDR3, is AAGVIQSPRHLIKEKRETATLKCYPIPRHDTVYWYQQGPGQDPQFLISFYEKMQSDKGSIPDRFSAQQFSDYHSELNMSSLELGDSALYFCASTSTSGTDNEQFFGPGTRLTVL.

In its sample, this clonotype was seen a few times. The rearrangement links TRBV7-9 to TRBJ1-2; no clear D gene. The germline V and J ends were trimmed by 1 base and 8 bases, with 8 bases remaining between them. The germline CDR1 and CDR2 sequences are SEHNR and FQNEAQ (reference sequence). This CDR3 is built from 12 residues. CDR3 protein: CASSLVGSGYTF. CDR3 sequence (DNA): TGTGCCAGCAGCTTAGTAGGGTCCGGCTACACCTTC.

This clonotype came up many times. The chain is built from TRBV2 and TRBJ2-1, with D possibly matching TRBD1 (6 bases). Germline values: CDR1 SNHLY, CDR2 FYNNEI. Trimming took 5 bases from V and 9 from J, leaving 20 bases between them. This CDR3 contains 15 residues. DNA for the CDR3: TGTGCCAGCAGTACCGGCCCACCTGGGACATTTGAGCAGTTCTTC. This sequence encodes CASSTGPPGTFEQFF.

In this sample, this clonotype turned up a few times. This sequence joins TRBV4-1 and TRBJ2-5, with D possibly being TRBD2 (5 bases). The CDR3 is made up of 17 amino acids. Per the germline V gene, CDR1 is MGHRA and CDR2 is YSYEKL. The ends were cut back, 3 bases at V and 2 bases at J, with 19 bases in the middle. DNA of the CDR3: TGCGCCAGCAGCCACCAAACCCCGGCGGGCCCACAAGAGACCCAGTACTTC. It is translated as CASSHQTPAGPQETQYF.

This clonotype was seen only a few times. The chain combines TRBV9 with TRBJ2-3; 10 positions match TRBD1. The CDR3 has 16 amino acids. CDR1 is SGDLS, CDR2 YYNGEE, per germline. With 2 bases clipped from V and 5 bases from J, the junction kept 8 bases outside the gene matches. CDR3 residues: CASSVTDRGSGDTQYF. The CDR3 bases are TGTGCCAGCAGCGTTACGGACAGGGGGTCCGGAGATACGCAGTATTTT.

This clonotype occurred many times. V usage is TRBV4-2 and J usage is TRBJ2-2; TRBD2 matches 13 bases. The CDR3 length is 17 residues. The junction had 2 bases not matched to a gene; V was cut back by 0 bases and J by 4 bases. Germline CDR1 LGHNA, CDR2 YNFKEQ. CDR3 residues: CASSQEGLAGRTGELFF. The CDR3 DNA reads TGTGCCAGCAGCCAAGAGGGACTAGCGGGGCGCACCGGGGAGCTGTTTTTT.

The rearrangement uses TRBV6-1 and TRBJ2-7, with no clear D. Germline V gene sequence: CDR1 MNHNS, CDR2 SASEGT. The germline V and J ends were trimmed by 6 bases and 3 bases, with 15 bases remaining between them. This CDR3 region has 14 residues. The CDR3 DNA follows: TGTGCCAGCAGCGCCTTCAGGTTGGGCTACGAGCAGTACGTC. Protein sequence: CASSAFRLGYEQYV.

The chain combines TRBV6-4 with TRBJ2-1, with a weak D call TRBD1 (5 bases). V was cut by 2 bases and J by 5 bases, with 7 bases left in between. This CDR3 contains 13 residues. In germline, CDR1 is MRHNA, CDR2 SNTAGT. CDR3 protein: CASSDRQNNEQFF. In DNA form, the CDR3 reads TGTGCCAGCAGTGACAGACAGAACAATGAGCAGTTCTTC.

This clonotype occurred a few times. The rearrangement links TRBV24-1 to TRBJ2-1; D ambiguous. Germline values: CDR1 KGHDR, CDR2 SFDVKD. There are 14 residues in the CDR3. The germline V and J ends were trimmed by 0 bases and 8 bases, with 10 bases remaining between them. The CDR3 is CATSDLSGIHEQFF. The DNA for the CDR3 is TGTGCCACCAGTGATTTGTCAGGTATCCATGAGCAGTTCTTC.

The chain is built from TRBV15 and TRBJ1-4, with TRBD1 matching over 9 bases. Germline-derived CDR1 and CDR2 are LNHNV and YYDKDF (reference sequence). Germline trimming cut 4 bases from V and 7 bases from J; bases unmatched to any gene: 7. This CDR3 contains 15 residues. CDR3 sequence (DNA): TGTGCCACCAGCACCTGGACAGGGGAAGGTGAAAAACTGTTTTTT. Translating gives CATSTWTGEGEKLFF.

This clonotype came up many times. As DNA, the CDR3 is TGTGCCAGCAGCGTAGGCGACGGGGGCACTGAAGCTTTCTTT. Amino acid sequence: CASSVGDGGTEAFF. The chain carries TRBV9 and TRBJ1-1, with a possible D match to TRBD1 (5 bases). V lost 0 bases, J lost 4 bases, and 10 bases lay in between. CDR3 size: 14 residues. The germline V gene has CDR1 SGDLS and CDR2 YYNGEE.